This T cell receptor (beta chain) came from a study of blood T cell repertoires in COVID-19 (TCRdb year 2020). In terms of the full investigation: Samples from collaborators originated in the United States, Italy and Spain and spanned both the acute and convalescent phases of COVID-19. Where HLA class I and class II types were available, the types were taken from metadata supplied by the sample provider, not from assay-based typing. The samples were drawn from two sources: the first 160 participants of the ongoing ImmuneRACE study, and 1,000 to 1,500 subjects contributed by 6 global collaborators. The sample metadata nearly always contained a de-identified subject ID, COVID-19 status, age in years and sex. The prospective study material was composed of cDNA or gDNA derived from T cells, B-cell-depleted T cells, or PBMCs. A freely available public database, intended as a resource for researchers studying the immune response to SARS-CoV-2, is where the repertoires were released. The dataset comprised deeply sampled blood TCRbeta repertoires from subjects exposed to, actively infected with, or recovered from COVID-19. Points the paper makes about the study in general: The amount of clinical and demographic metadata varied by source and participant and was provided uncurated.

Of note for this clone: Its recognized antigen is unknown. Base quality data are lacking; no much larger clone is found one base away.

Whole blood was collected in K2EDTA tubes by collaborating institutions according to the institutions' own protocols. For TCRbeta analysis, collaborators shipped samples as frozen whole blood, isolated PBMCs, or DNA extracted from either of those sample types. The immunoSEQ Assay, a bias-controlled multiplex PCR, was used to amplify TCRbeta CDR3 regions from genomic DNA. The authors processed their data as follows. The number of nucleated cells in each sample was estimated by amplification of reference gene primers within the assay. To quantify the absolute abundance of each unique TCRbeta CDR3 rearrangement, sequence reads were collapsed and filtered. For each sample, productive Simpson clonality was calculated as the square root of Simpson's diversity index across productive rearrangements. This immuneACCESS table, as held by TCRdb, lists in-frame sequences with V and J called but not all clones. Of the missing ones, under half trace to an unresolved V gene in checked studies; the others have no known cause. Clone size and V and J calls were adopted from that table, with D and trimming inferred from the DNA. For this sample the table gives some 230,000 clones, of which roughly 83% were detected only once. The ten largest clonotypes hold approximately 7.4% of the sample.

From V the trimming removes 4 bases and from J it removes 5 bases, while the gene matches leave 10 bases of the junction unaccounted for. Taken from cysteine to phenylalanine, the CDR3 has 16 residues. The only DNA kept is the CDR3, 48 bases in frame from the first base. Sequences SGHRS (CDR1) and YFSETQ (CDR2) are obtained from the germline V gene. This clonotype was sampled from a woman in her forties or fifties with acute or convalescent COVID-19. Recombination linked TRBV5-1 to TRBJ2-2, with 8 central nucleotides matching TRBD2. Source material: peripheral blood. Here the CDR3 is given as CASSPRSASGTGELFF. The DNA sequence is as follows: TGCGCCAGCAGCCCACGTTCGGCTAGCGGGACCGGGGAGCTGTTTTTT.